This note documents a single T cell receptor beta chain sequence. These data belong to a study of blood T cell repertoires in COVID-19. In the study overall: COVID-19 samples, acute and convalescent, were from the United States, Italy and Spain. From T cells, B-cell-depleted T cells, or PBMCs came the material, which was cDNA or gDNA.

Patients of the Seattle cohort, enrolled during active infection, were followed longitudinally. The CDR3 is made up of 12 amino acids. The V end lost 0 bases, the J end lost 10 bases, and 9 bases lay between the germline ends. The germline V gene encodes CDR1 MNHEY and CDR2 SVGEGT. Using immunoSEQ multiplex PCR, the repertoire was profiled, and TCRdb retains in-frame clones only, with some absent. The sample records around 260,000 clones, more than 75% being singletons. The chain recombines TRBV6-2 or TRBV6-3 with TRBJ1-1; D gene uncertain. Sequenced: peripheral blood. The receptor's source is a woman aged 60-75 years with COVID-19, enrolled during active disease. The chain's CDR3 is CASSYSSRGAFF. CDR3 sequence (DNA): TGTGCCAGCAGTTACTCGAGTCGGGGAGCTTTCTTT.